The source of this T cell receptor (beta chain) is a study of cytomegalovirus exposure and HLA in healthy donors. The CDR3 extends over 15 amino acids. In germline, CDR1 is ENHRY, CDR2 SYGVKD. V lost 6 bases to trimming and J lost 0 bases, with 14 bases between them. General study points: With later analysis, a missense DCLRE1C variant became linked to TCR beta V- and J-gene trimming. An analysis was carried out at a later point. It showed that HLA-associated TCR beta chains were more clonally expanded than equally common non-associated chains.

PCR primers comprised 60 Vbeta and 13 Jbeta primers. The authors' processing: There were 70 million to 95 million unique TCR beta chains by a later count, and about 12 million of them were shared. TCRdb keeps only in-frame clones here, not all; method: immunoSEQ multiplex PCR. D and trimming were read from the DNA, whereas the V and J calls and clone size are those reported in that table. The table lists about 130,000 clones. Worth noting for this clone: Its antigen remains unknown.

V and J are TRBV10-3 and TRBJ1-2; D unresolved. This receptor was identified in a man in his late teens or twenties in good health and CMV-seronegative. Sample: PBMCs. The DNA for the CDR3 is TGTGCCATCAGCGAGGCGGAGGGTTCTAACTATGGCTACACCTTC. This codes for CAISEAEGSNYGYTF.